This T cell receptor beta chain was retrieved from a study of blood T cells in healthy people across ages (dated by TCRdb to the mid-2010s). At the level of the whole study: Template switching captured roughly one uniquely barcoded TCR beta cDNA molecule per two T cells in model experiments. The study measured age-related changes in TCR beta repertoire diversity using deep sequencing normalized with unique cDNA molecular identifiers. Donors were grouped into four age groups: young (average approximately 15 years), middle-aged (39), aged (62) and long-lived (82). Using the same blood draw, the study looked at two additional independent replicas of 1 million unique cDNA reads for two donors, one aged 18 to 30 and the other aged 80 or older. Results the study describes overall, beyond this receptor: Because profiling used bulk unsorted PBMCs, naive and antigen-experienced compartments could not be compared conclusively. As age increased, observed TCR beta diversity per million T cells dropped in a roughly linear way, and a significant reduction was already evident by age around 41. The long-lived group showed more naive CD4+ T cells, fewer expanded clones and increased TCR diversity than the aged group, suggesting age selection. Because donor CMV infection status was unknown, age-related changes in expanded clonotypes were potentially confounded. The percentage of naive T cells measured by flow cytometry correlated strongly with observed TCR beta diversity. Estimates of total diversity based on one million sequenced T cells were considered lower bounds and underestimates.

Notes on this clonotype: Its antigen has not been determined. The input lacks base qualities; no much larger clone sits a single base away.

As encoded in the germline V gene, CDR1 is SGHTA while CDR2 is FQGTGA. Cut back by 6 bases and 1 base, the V and J ends lie 12 bases apart. The CDR3 goes from the cysteine to the phenylalanine over 14 residues. Only the CDR3 part of the read is kept: 42 bases, read in frame from the first base. The library was built by means of 5' RACE. Data came from an Illumina HiSeq 2500. A second PCR of about 7 to 12 cycles was run with a J-beta primer mix and a sample-barcoded 5' primer. A unique molecular identifier was introduced onto each TCR beta cDNA molecule by a template-switch 5' adaptor carrying 12 random nucleotides. Each sample yielded at least 2.5 million CDR3-containing paired-end reads. First-strand cDNA was synthesized from all RNA with the Mint cDNA synthesis kit, primed by a TRBC-specific oligonucleotide. All cDNA was treated with uracil-DNA glycosylase and then went through a first 18-cycle PCR with the universal primers M1SS and BC2_uni_R. Per the source publication's procedure: Normalization of each sample was performed by random selection of 1 million high-quality reads, each carrying a distinct molecular identifier. Instead of being binned into consensus sequences, reads with shared molecular identifiers were discarded. MiTCR, with a Q25 quality threshold and the strictest error-elimination algorithm, was used for CDR3 identification, clonotype clustering and error correction. A nonparametric unseen species model with Euler transformation was used to estimate lower-bound total TCR beta diversity. TCRdb passed the public sequencing reads through fastp at Q25 and MiXCR, retaining productive beta sequences. Rows matching on CDR3 protein sequence are summarized as one entry with the most common DNA and genes. What appears here as the V and J calls and clone size reflects TCRdb's work, not the paper's. Within this sample are roughly 550,000 distinct CDR3 sequences, with around 24% of them counted one time only. 8.5% to 9.5% of the sample lies in the top ten.

Systemically healthy Caucasian individuals from Russia, about 38 in total and aged roughly 6 to 100 years, were included as donors. Each donor gave approximately 10 milliliters of peripheral blood, collected into EDTA-treated Vacutainer tubes. Ficoll-Paque density-gradient centrifugation was used to isolate PBMCs, with at least 7 million obtained per sample. Trizol reagent was used to extract total RNA from the PBMCs, yielding at least 5 micrograms per sample. Naive CD45RAhigh/CD27high T cell percentages were measured by flow cytometry on a PBMC aliquot from every donor. The sample was also linked to a second study, of T cells of mothers and their children. That second publication adds: The donors were nine systemically healthy Caucasian individuals, made up of three mothers and their six children. cDNA synthesis consumed the entire amount of extracted RNA, loaded at approximately 1.6 ug RNA in each 15 ul reaction. In the second PCR, the M1S primer introduced both the sample barcodes and 2-4 random nucleotides. Each mother yielded over 9.5 million TCR beta CDR3 reads and each child about 3 million reads. In both related and unrelated pairs, thymic selection shapes the output of TCR recombination in a similar way, with inherited differences having only a minor effect. Related mother-child pairs always showed normalized repertoire overlap that was slightly higher than in unrelated mother-child pairs, though the difference was never significant. No persistent microchimeric T cell clones were found, with a detection sensitivity of 80 to 100 clones per million clonotypes. Deep NGS was used in the study to compare the TCR beta repertoires of mothers and children and to look for features that separate related mother-child pairs from unrelated individuals. Mothers averaged roughly 36 +/- 4 years of age and children averaged 11 +/- 4 years. Libraries were sequenced on Illumina HiSeq 2000 with 100+100 nt paired-end reads after adapter ligation with NEBNext reagents. Mother and child libraries were prepared a month apart and sequenced in separate runs to prevent cross-contamination. Each donor had between roughly 450,000 and 2,100,000 distinct TCR beta clonotypes identified. Naive TCR beta clonotypes were estimated from low-frequency clonotypes matched to each donor's FACS-determined naive share, without sorting.

The receptor chain draws on TRBV7-3 and TRBJ1-2; there is no confident call for the D gene. The material sequenced was blood. The clonotype comes from a boy aged 5-17 years in good health. The CDR3 in this case is CASSETGRNYGYTF. In nucleotide form, the sequence is TGTGCCAGCAGTGAAACCGGCCGTAACTATGGCTACACCTTC.